These T cell receptor beta chains were read from a single sample in a study of regulatory T cells in long-lasting Graves disease. TCRdb redid the calling of the multiplex PCR reads with MiXCR, one entry per CDR3 protein. This table has under 700,000 distinct CDR3 sequences, about 16% appearing once. The sample was also linked to a second study, of T cells in Graves' hyperthyroidism and ophthalmopathy.

This sample comprised peripheral blood mononuclear cells (PBMCs), obtained at new diagnosis, from a patient treated with antithyroid drugs. Receptors originate from a woman in her forties or fifties with Graves disease. Each CDR3 is given with its conserved first and last residue. The D gene is left open where the match is weak. The size field is filled for only some rows; it gives once, few, many or a size class.

j_call clone_size v_call d_call cdr3_aa cdr3_nt
TRBJ2-7 many TRBV3-1 NA CASSLGPGGHEQYF TGTGCCAGCAGCCTCGGACCCGGCGGCCACGAGCAGTACTTC
TRBJ2-5 many TRBV2 TRBD1 CASKRTGDETQYF TGTGCCAGCAAAAGGACAGGGGATGAGACCCAGTACTTC
TRBJ1-1 many TRBV18 NA CASSPPVGGLNTEAFF TGTGCCAGCTCACCACCTGTTGGGGGGCTGAACACTGAAGCTTTCTTT
TRBJ2-1 NA TRBV11-3 NA CASSFQGGPLYNEQFF TGTGCCAGCAGCTTCCAGGGGGGGCCCCTCTACAATGAGCAGTTCTTC
TRBJ1-1 many TRBV20-1 NA CSPRPQGLEAFF TGCAGTCCCAGGCCCCAGGGGCTAGAAGCTTTCTTT
TRBJ2-5 NA TRBV12-5 NA CASSGLGAQETQYF TGTGCTAGTTCCGGGTTGGGGGCGCAAGAGACCCAGTACTTC
TRBJ2-1 few TRBV6-5 TRBD2 CASSYRTSGRNEQFF TGTGCCAGCAGTTACAGGACTAGCGGGAGAAATGAGCAGTTCTTC
TRBJ1-2 many TRBV12-3/TRBV12-4 NA CASSFARGKGSTNYGYTF TGTGCCAGCAGTTTCGCCAGGGGCAAAGGGTCGACCAACTATGGCTACACCTTC
TRBJ2-3 many TRBV28 TRBD2 CASSLAGVTQLTQYF TGTGCCAGCAGTTTGGCGGGGGTGACGCAACTTACGCAGTATTTT
TRBJ1-1 many TRBV18 NA CASSPDRRTNTEAFF TGTGCCAGCTCACCAGACAGGAGAACCAACACTGAAGCTTTCTTT
TRBJ1-1 few TRBV9 NA CASSPKTADTEAFF TGTGCCAGCAGCCCGAAGACAGCGGACACTGAAGCTTTCTTT
TRBJ2-5 NA TRBV12-3/TRBV12-4 NA CASSPVVREVLQETQYF TGTGCCAGCAGCCCGGTGGTTAGGGAGGTCCTTCAAGAGACCCAGTACTTC
TRBJ1-2 NA TRBV12-3/TRBV12-4 NA CASSLWGREGYTF TGTGCCAGCAGTTTATGGGGGCGCGAAGGCTACACCTTC
TRBJ1-1 few TRBV3-1 NA CASSHREVEAFF TGTGCCAGCAGCCACAGGGAGGTTGAAGCTTTCTTT
TRBJ1-2 many TRBV7-9 NA CASSKTGGTTNYGYTF TGTGCCAGCAGCAAAACGGGGGGGACCACTAACTATGGCTACACCTTC
TRBJ2-3 many TRBV11-3 NA CASSLEASCSADTQYF TGTGCCAGCAGCTTAGAAGCTAGCTGCAGCGCAGATACGCAGTATTTT
TRBJ2-7 NA TRBV9 NA CASSVGQTHEQYF TGTGCCAGCAGCGTCGGACAGACCCACGAGCAGTACTTC
TRBJ1-5 many TRBV10-1 NA CASRSTGRYQPQHF TGCGCCAGCAGGAGTACAGGGAGGTATCAGCCCCAGCATTTT
TRBJ2-2 many TRBV30 TRBD1 CAWGRGSYTGELFF TGTGCCTGGGGCAGGGGGAGTTACACCGGGGAGCTGTTTTTT
TRBJ1-1 few TRBV27 NA CASSSGSGRYTEAFF TGTGCCAGCAGTTCCGGGTCGGGGAGGTACACTGAAGCTTTCTTT
TRBJ2-7 NA TRBV5-1 NA CASSLDAEQYF TGCGCCAGCAGCTTGGATGCCGAGCAGTACTTC
TRBJ2-7 NA TRBV30 TRBD2 CAWNGGDYEQYF TGTGCGTGGAATGGGGGGGACTACGAGCAGTACTTC
TRBJ2-7 NA TRBV7-9 NA CASSSGGLQYF TGTGCCAGCAGCTCCGGCGGACTGCAGTACTTC
TRBJ2-1 NA TRBV12-3/TRBV12-4 NA CASSVGAPGEQFF TGTGCCAGCAGTGTGGGGGCTCCAGGGGAGCAGTTCTTC
TRBJ1-3 NA TRBV14 NA CASGSSGNTIYF TGTGCCAGCGGGAGCTCTGGAAACACCATATATTTT
TRBJ1-2 NA TRBV6-1 TRBD1 CASSEAWSGDRRFF TGTGCCAGCAGTGAAGCGTGGTCGGGGGACAGGAGATTTTTC
TRBJ1-6 NA TRBV9 NA CASSVGAANSPLHF TGTGCCAGCAGCGTAGGAGCCGCTAATTCACCCCTCCACTTT
TRBJ2-7 NA TRBV2 TRBD2 CASSPPISTGLDEQYF TGTGCCAGCAGCCCCCCTATTTCCACCGGACTAGATGAGCAGTACTTC
TRBJ1-2 many TRBV7-8 NA CASSLNGDPVFGYGYTF TGTGCCAGCAGCTTAAATGGGGATCCGGTTTTTGGCTATGGCTACACCTTC
TRBJ2-2 few TRBV7-6 NA CASSLGQRNTGELFF TGTGCCAGCAGCTTAGGTCAGAGGAACACCGGGGAGCTGTTTTTT
TRBJ2-1 few TRBV5-1 TRBD2 CASSFSPGGAGEQFF TGCGCCAGCAGCTTTTCGCCCGGGGGGGCGGGGGAGCAGTTCTTC
TRBJ1-2 NA TRBV12-3/TRBV12-4 NA CASSLNPGNYGYTF TGTGCCAGCAGTTTAAATCCGGGGAACTATGGCTACACCTTC
TRBJ2-7 many TRBV4-1 NA CASSQDQGSYEQYF TGCGCCAGCAGCCAAGATCAGGGATCGTACGAGCAGTACTTC
TRBJ2-7 many TRBV7-8 NA CASSLVTGIYEQYF TGTGCCAGCAGCTTAGTTACAGGAATTTACGAGCAGTACTTC
TRBJ2-1 many TRBV9 NA CASSPRRGNEQFF TGTGCCAGCAGCCCCCGGCGAGGCAATGAGCAGTTCTTC
TRBJ1-6 few TRBV25-1 NA CASSESSSYNSPLHF TGTGCCAGCAGTGAATCGTCCTCCTATAATTCACCCCTCCACTTT
TRBJ2-3 many TRBV9 NA CASSVEGRLRPTDTQYF TGTGCCAGCAGCGTAGAAGGCAGACTACGACCCACAGATACGCAGTATTTT
TRBJ1-1 NA TRBV12-3/TRBV12-4 NA CASSFLLGGSYAEAFF TGTGCCAGCAGTTTTCTATTGGGGGGGTCCTACGCTGAAGCTTTCTTT
TRBJ1-6 NA TRBV7-2 NA CASSLASPLHF TGTGCCAGCAGCTTAGCCTCACCCCTCCACTTT
TRBJ1-5 many TRBV12-3/TRBV12-4 NA CASSLGDRYNQPQHF TGTGCCAGCAGTTTAGGTGACAGATACAATCAGCCCCAGCATTTT
TRBJ1-2 many TRBV12-3/TRBV12-4 NA CASSFSGIRGYTF TGTGCCAGCAGTTTTTCGGGGATAAGAGGCTACACCTTC
TRBJ2-4 many TRBV12-3/TRBV12-4 NA CASSPQGLKNIQYF TGTGCCAGCAGCCCTCAGGGTCTCAAAAACATTCAGTACTTC